This entry features one T cell receptor beta chain sequence. Generated by immunoSEQ multiplex PCR, the TCRdb table keeps only in-frame clones and is missing some. The table lists some 200,000 clones, over 60% of them singletons, with around an eighth in the top ten. This sample is part of a study of cytotoxic CD8 clonotypes in ibrutinib-treated CLL. The overall study: Approximately 25 partial and 2 complete responses; at median 68 months, 14 remitted, about 12 progressed.

There are 16 residues in the CDR3. V shed 4 bases and J shed 2 bases, with 16 bases lying between them. Germline V gene sequence: CDR1 SGHRS, CDR2 YFSETQ. The receptor comes from a human donor with chronic lymphocytic leukemia. Sample: PBMCs, taken after 24 months of ibrutinib treatment. The chain is built from TRBV5-1 and TRBJ2-1; maybe TRBD1 (5 bases). In DNA, the CDR3 is TGCGCCAGCAGCCTAGAGACAGCGCTAACCTACAATGAGCAGTTCTTC. Translated: CASSLETALTYNEQFF.